One and the same sample provided the 20 T cell receptor beta chains below, sequenced in a study of blood T cell repertoires in COVID-19. Only in-frame clones appear in the TCRdb table, and some are missing; sequencing was by immunoSEQ multiplex PCR. The table includes about 31,000 clones, around 87% detected once. Sequencing was performed on peripheral blood. The receptors stem from an older man with acute or convalescent COVID-19.

The chain has TRBV11-2 and TRBJ1-1; D is unclear. V dropped 1 base and J dropped 0 bases, with 6 bases sitting between them. This CDR3 is built from 14 residues. CDR1 and CDR2 from the germline V gene are SGHAT and FQNNGV. The CDR3 DNA sequence: TGTGCCAGCAGCTTAGGGCAGATGAACACTGAAGCTTTCTTT. It specifies CASSLGQMNTEAFF.

This clone showed up just once. The chain employs TRBV30 and TRBJ2-1, with D perhaps TRBD1 (5 bases). This CDR3 is built from 13 residues. CDR1 is GTSNPN, CDR2 SVGIG, per germline (reference sequence). V was trimmed by 0 bases and J by 14 bases, leaving 17 bases between them. CDR3 nucleotide sequence: TGTGCCTGGAGTGTTGGCCCCATAAAGGGGAAGTTCTTC. As protein: CAWSVGPIKGKFF.

This clone ranks as medium-sized. This chain links TRBV2 with TRBJ1-2, with D maybe TRBD1 (6 bases). V was shortened by 4 bases and J by 4 bases, with 16 bases between the two germline ends. The CDR3 is 15 residues long. The V gene's germline CDR1 is SNHLY and CDR2 FYNNEI. CDR3 in amino acids: CASSANREGLYGYTF. The DNA for the CDR3 is TGTGCCAGCAGTGCTAACAGGGAGGGCCTCTATGGCTACACCTTC.

The chain couples TRBV7-6 to TRBJ2-7, with D possibly being TRBD1 (5 bases). The CDR3 extends over 16 amino acids. V lost 3 bases and J 1 base, leaving 16 bases between the germline ends. Germline V lookup: CDR1 SGHVS, CDR2 FNYEAQ. CDR3 DNA: TGTGCCAGCAGCTTCGGCTCCCCTAAGGGGTCCTACGAGCAGTACTTC. It codes for CASSFGSPKGSYEQYF.

This clone turned up a few times. This sequence joins TRBV2 and TRBJ1-3; maybe TRBD1 (6 bases). The CDR3 loop spans 16 amino acids. V was clipped by 2 bases and J by 0 bases, with 11 bases between them. CDR1 and CDR2 (germline): SNHLY, FYNNEI. Written as DNA, the CDR3 is TGTGCCAGCAGTGAACAGACAGGAAACTCTGGAAACACCATATATTTT. It translates to CASSEQTGNSGNTIYF.

The CDR3 nucleotides read TGTGCCAGCAGTGAATTGGGACAGGGTGGAGAGACCCAGTACTTC. Residues: CASSELGQGGETQYF. The V and J genes are TRBV25-1 and TRBJ2-5; 9 nucleotides line up with TRBD1. V trimming: 1 base; J trimming: 4 bases; junction bases outside the gene matches: 4. This CDR3 has 15 amino acids. Germline lookup yields CDR1 MGHDK and CDR2 SYGVNS.

This clone was picked up one time. DNA for the CDR3: TGTGCCAGCAGTGCCCCCGGGACAAGGGCTAAGGAGCAGTACTTC. Translated, it gives CASSAPGTRAKEQYF. The chain joins TRBV28 to TRBJ2-7; weak D call: TRBD1 (6 bases). The CDR3 spans 15 residues. V lost 5 bases and J lost 7, with 21 bases in between. Germline CDR1 is MDHEN and CDR2 is SYDVKM. The full variable domain, completed using reference TRBV28 and TRBJ2-7, is DVKVTQSSRYLVKRTGEKVFLECVQDMDHENMFWYRQDPGLGLRLIYFSYDVKMKEKGDIPEGYSVSREKKERFSLILESASTNQTSMYLCASSAPGTRAKEQYFGPGTRLTVT.

CDR3 in amino acids: CASRRDLTLGSPLHF. CDR3 bases: TGTGCCAGCAGAAGGGACTTAACACTCGGGTCACCCCTCCACTTT. V usage is TRBV5-4 and J usage is TRBJ1-6, with D tentatively TRBD1 (5 bases). The CDR3 length is 15 residues. Trimming removed 5 bases from V and 10 bases from J, with 19 bases in between. CDR1 and CDR2 (germline): SGHNT, YYREEE (reference sequence).

The chain combines TRBV27 with TRBJ1-4; D uncertain. CDR1 is MNHEY, CDR2 SMNVEV, per germline (reference sequence). This CDR3 has 13 amino acids. The V end lost 3 bases, the J end lost 4 bases, and 6 bases lay between the germline ends. The CDR3 sequence is CASSFSGNEKLFF. For the CDR3, the DNA is TGTGCCAGCAGTTTTTCCGGTAATGAAAAACTGTTTTTT.

Only one count was recorded for this clone. The CDR3 nucleotides are TGTGCCAGCAGCTTCCCTAGCGGGGGGGCCGAGACCCAGTACTTC. It yields the protein CASSFPSGGAETQYF. The chain joins TRBV5-4 to TRBJ2-5, with TRBD2 identical over 12 bases. Germline lookup yields CDR1 SGHNT and CDR2 YYREEE (reference sequence). Trimming at V came to 2 bases and at J to 5 bases, leaving 4 bases not matched to a gene. There are 15 residues in the CDR3.

This clone was picked up one time. The J gene is TRBJ1-1, the V gene TRBV18; 7 positions match TRBD1. Germline loops: CDR1 KGHSH, CDR2 LQKENI. This CDR3 has 14 amino acids. V was pared by 2 bases and J by 6 bases, with 6 bases of the junction left unmatched. The CDR3 reads CASSPNPDRAEAFF. DNA for the CDR3: TGTGCCAGCTCACCAAATCCCGACAGGGCTGAAGCTTTCTTT.

The V and J genes are TRBV5-1 and TRBJ2-7, with D perhaps TRBD1 (6 bases). The germline V gene has CDR1 SGHRS and CDR2 YFSETQ. With 0 bases removed from V and 0 bases from J, the gap between germline ends came to 10 bases. This CDR3 contains 15 residues. CDR3 nucleotides: TGCGCCAGCAGCTTGGGACAGGCTAACTCCTACGAGCAGTACTTC. This codes for CASSLGQANSYEQYF.

This clone was counted between two and nine times. V gene TRBV7-9 combines with J gene TRBJ1-2, with TRBD1 matching 10 bases. This CDR3 is 17 amino acids long. Unmatched junction bases numbered 6, after V lost 1 base and J lost 1 base. Per the germline V gene, CDR1 is SEHNR and CDR2 is FQNEAQ (reference sequence). The CDR3 DNA reads as TGTGCCAGCAGCTTAGACGCCGGACAGGGGGGTAACTATGGCTACACCTTC. Its protein product is CASSLDAGQGGNYGYTF.

The chain has TRBV5-1 and TRBJ1-1, with a weak D call TRBD1 (6 bases). CDR3 length: 17 residues. CDR1 is SGHRS and CDR2 is YFSETQ in the germline V gene. Trimming left V 0 bases short and J 0 bases short, with 15 bases between. The CDR3 spells CASSLVGLRGMNTEAFF. The CDR3 DNA is TGCGCCAGCAGCTTGGTTGGGTTGAGGGGGATGAACACTGAAGCTTTCTTT.

The V call is TRBV4-2, the J call TRBJ2-3, with TRBD2 matching over 10 bases. The CDR3 consists of 17 residues. V shed 1 base and J 4 bases; nucleotides not matched to a gene: 8. Looked up from germline, CDR1 is LGHNA and CDR2 is YNFKEQ. The CDR3 bases are TGTGCCAGCAGCCAAGGTCCCGGTAGCGGGGGGTCAGATACGCAGTATTTT. Translation: CASSQGPGSGGSDTQYF.

V is TRBV7-8 and J is TRBJ2-1; 7 bases match TRBD2. V shed 4 bases, J shed 7 bases, and the junction held 7 bases outside the gene matches. The germline V gene encodes CDR1 SGHVS and CDR2 FQNEAQ. This CDR3 comprises 14 residues. Written as DNA, the CDR3 is TGTGCCAGCAGCTGGGGAGGGGCGGGGAATGAGCAGTTCTTC. This gives the protein CASSWGGAGNEQFF. The whole variable domain, filled in from reference TRBV7-8 and TRBJ2-1, reads GAGVSQSPRYKVAKRGQDVALRCDPISGHVSLFWYQQALGQGPEFLTYFQNEAQLDKSGLPSDRFFAERPEGSVSTLKIQRTQQEDSAVYLCASSWGGAGNEQFFGPGTRLTVL.

V is TRBV6-4 and J is TRBJ2-2; weak D call: TRBD2 (8 bases). Trimming stripped 10 bases from V and 4 bases from J, with 19 bases between. Germline CDR1 reads MRHNA; CDR2 reads SNTAGT. CDR3 length: 15 residues. DNA for the CDR3: TGTGCCACCAAGCGGGAGCAGGGGGGCACCGGGGAGCTGTTTTTT. The encoded protein is CATKREQGGTGELFF.

The genes are TRBV10-3 and TRBJ1-4; D possibly corresponds to TRBD1 (5 bases). V lost 0 bases to trimming and J lost 10 bases, with 15 bases between them. The CDR3 length is 15 residues. Germline V lookup: CDR1 ENHRY, CDR2 SYGVKD. The CDR3 reads CAISESKFGGGKLFF. The CDR3 DNA follows: TGTGCCATCAGTGAGTCCAAGTTCGGGGGTGGAAAACTGTTTTTT.

This clone was observed a single time. The chain links TRBV10-1 to TRBJ1-1, with D hard to call. The CDR3 extends over 14 amino acids. Germline V lookup: CDR1 WNHNN, CDR2 SYGVQD (reference sequence). V was clipped by 3 bases and J by 3 bases, with 11 bases between them. This chain's CDR3 is CASSEAGRDTEAFF. CDR3 coding DNA: TGCGCCAGCAGTGAAGCGGGTCGGGACACTGAAGCTTTCTTT.

The V gene is TRBV2, the J gene TRBJ1-4; a possible D gene is TRBD1 (5 bases). Germline V CDR1 and CDR2: SNHLY, FYNNEI. The CDR3 loop spans 14 amino acids. The V end was cut by 3 bases, the J end by 7 bases, with 12 bases between. DNA of the CDR3: TGTGCCAGCAGTGAGGAGGGGCTGGGTGAAAAACTGTTTTTT. The encoded protein is CASSEEGLGEKLFF.